Listed below are T cell receptor beta chains from one sample, sequenced in a study of CD8 T cells in ankylosing spondylitis. TCRdb reanalysed the 5' RACE reads using MiXCR and keeps one entry per CDR3 protein. The sample yields roughly 670,000 distinct CDR3 sequences, over 15% seen once. Sequencing used blood, either unsorted or a sorted T cell fraction (not recorded which). Every receptor here comes from a male donor with ankylosing spondylitis. CDR3s include the opening cysteine and the closing phenylalanine or tryptophan. D genes are given only for firm matches. Some rows mark clone size as missing; the rest say once, few, many or name a class of expanded clone.

clone size: few
D gene: NA
J gene: TRBJ2-2
V gene: TRBV6-1
CDR3 protein: CASSGKPAGHNTGELFF
CDR3 DNA: TGTGCCAGCAGTGGGAAGCCCGCGGGACACAACACCGGGGAGCTGTTTTTT

clone size: NA
D gene: TRBD1
J gene: TRBJ1-5
V gene: TRBV6-1
CDR3 protein: CASKADRLVNQPQHF
CDR3 DNA: TGTGCCAGCAAAGCGGACAGGCTAGTCAATCAGCCCCAGCATTTT

clone size: NA
D gene: NA
J gene: TRBJ1-5
V gene: TRBV12-3/TRBV12-4
CDR3 protein: CASSLQLNQPQHF
CDR3 DNA: TGTGCCAGCAGTTTACAACTAAATCAGCCCCAGCATTTT

clone size: many
D gene: NA
J gene: TRBJ1-1
V gene: TRBV12-3/TRBV12-4
CDR3 protein: CASTLQQNTEAFF
CDR3 DNA: TGTGCCAGTACTTTACAGCAGAACACTGAAGCTTTCTTT

clone size: NA
D gene: NA
J gene: TRBJ2-1
V gene: TRBV25-1
CDR3 protein: CASSGVRRAGGHNEQFF
CDR3 DNA: TGTGCCAGCAGTGGTGTCCGTCGGGCAGGGGGGCACAATGAGCAGTTCTTC

clone size: many
D gene: NA
J gene: TRBJ1-1
V gene: TRBV11-2
CDR3 protein: CASSPQGGTEAFF
CDR3 DNA: TGTGCCAGCAGCCCACAGGGTGGGACTGAAGCTTTCTTT

clone size: NA
D gene: NA
J gene: TRBJ2-7
V gene: TRBV24-1
CDR3 protein: CATSDSAGTDAYEQYF
CDR3 DNA: TGTGCCACCAGTGATTCCGCCGGGACCGATGCCTACGAGCAGTACTTC

clone size: few
D gene: TRBD1
J gene: TRBJ1-1
V gene: TRBV29-1
CDR3 protein: CSAQLPWTGMNTEAFF
CDR3 DNA: TGCAGCGCTCAACTCCCTTGGACAGGGATGAACACTGAAGCTTTCTTT

clone size: few
D gene: TRBD2
J gene: TRBJ2-1
V gene: TRBV5-6
CDR3 protein: CASSWSTSPRNEQFF
CDR3 DNA: TGTGCCAGCAGCTGGTCGACTAGCCCTCGCAATGAGCAGTTCTTC

clone size: NA
D gene: NA
J gene: TRBJ2-1
V gene: TRBV4-2
CDR3 protein: CASSQGTGLTQLTDEQFF
CDR3 DNA: TGTGCCAGCAGCCAAGGGACGGGATTGACACAATTGACGGATGAGCAGTTCTTC

clone size: NA
D gene: NA
J gene: TRBJ2-5
V gene: TRBV20-1
CDR3 protein: CSAQDETQYF
CDR3 DNA: TGCAGTGCTCAGGACGAGACCCAGTACTTC

clone size: few
D gene: TRBD1
J gene: TRBJ2-7
V gene: TRBV10-3
CDR3 protein: CAISDRDRADYAQYF
CDR3 DNA: TGTGCCATCAGTGACCGGGACAGGGCGGACTACGCGCAGTACTTC

clone size: NA
D gene: TRBD2
J gene: TRBJ2-4
V gene: TRBV15
CDR3 protein: CATSRDLGRQYF
CDR3 DNA: TGTGCCACCAGCAGAGATCTCGGGAGGCAGTACTTC

clone size: NA
D gene: NA
J gene: TRBJ1-3
V gene: TRBV5-1
CDR3 protein: CASRMTETNTIYF
CDR3 DNA: TGCGCCAGCAGGATGACGGAGACAAACACCATATATTTT

clone size: NA
D gene: NA
J gene: TRBJ2-5
V gene: TRBV20-1
CDR3 protein: CSARDVRVGVGETQYF
CDR3 DNA: TGCAGTGCTAGAGATGTCCGGGTGGGAGTGGGGGAGACCCAGTACTTC

clone size: NA
D gene: NA
J gene: TRBJ2-2
V gene: TRBV7-2
CDR3 protein: CASSAHLGDTGELFF
CDR3 DNA: TGTGCCAGCAGCGCCCACTTAGGCGACACCGGGGAGCTGTTTTTT

clone size: few
D gene: NA
J gene: TRBJ2-1
V gene: TRBV29-1
CDR3 protein: CSVLDSPPYNEQFF
CDR3 DNA: TGCAGCGTGCTCGACAGCCCCCCCTACAATGAGCAGTTCTTC

clone size: few
D gene: NA
J gene: TRBJ2-3
V gene: TRBV5-1
CDR3 protein: CASSSAGGAGDTQYF
CDR3 DNA: TGCGCCAGCAGCTCCGCCGGGGGTGCGGGAGATACGCAGTATTTT

clone size: NA
D gene: NA
J gene: TRBJ1-6
V gene: TRBV3-1
CDR3 protein: CASSQDISSPLHF
CDR3 DNA: TGTGCCAGCAGCCAGGACATCAGTTCACCCCTCCACTTT

clone size: few
D gene: NA
J gene: TRBJ2-3
V gene: TRBV18
CDR3 protein: CASSPIRTSTDTQYF
CDR3 DNA: TGTGCCAGCTCACCAATAAGGACAAGCACAGATACGCAGTATTTT

clone size: few
D gene: NA
J gene: TRBJ2-2
V gene: TRBV20-1
CDR3 protein: CSALGAQWAGELFF
CDR3 DNA: TGCAGTGCCCTGGGGGCCCAGTGGGCCGGGGAGCTGTTTTTT

clone size: few
D gene: NA
J gene: TRBJ1-1
V gene: TRBV20-1
CDR3 protein: CSARDLAGLPEAFF
CDR3 DNA: TGCAGTGCTAGAGATCTAGCAGGGTTACCTGAAGCTTTCTTT

clone size: NA
D gene: NA
J gene: TRBJ2-3
V gene: TRBV7-2
CDR3 protein: CASSLGTPTDTQYF
CDR3 DNA: TGTGCCAGCAGCCTTGGGACTCCCACAGATACGCAGTATTTT

clone size: NA
D gene: TRBD1
J gene: TRBJ2-1
V gene: TRBV7-3
CDR3 protein: CASSFYDRGVKNEQFF
CDR3 DNA: TGTGCCAGCAGCTTCTACGACAGGGGGGTTAAAAATGAGCAGTTCTTC

clone size: few
D gene: NA
J gene: TRBJ2-1
V gene: TRBV7-9
CDR3 protein: CASSSIDNEQFF
CDR3 DNA: TGTGCCAGCAGTTCCATTGACAATGAGCAGTTCTTC

clone size: many
D gene: TRBD2
J gene: TRBJ2-1
V gene: TRBV7-2
CDR3 protein: CASSLREGPYNEQFF
CDR3 DNA: TGTGCCAGCAGCTTAAGGGAGGGGCCCTACAATGAGCAGTTCTTC

clone size: many
D gene: TRBD2
J gene: TRBJ2-7
V gene: TRBV7-3
CDR3 protein: CASSLTAGVQEQYF
CDR3 DNA: TGTGCCAGCAGCTTAACAGCGGGGGTTCAAGAGCAGTACTTC

clone size: few
D gene: TRBD2
J gene: TRBJ2-4
V gene: TRBV20-1
CDR3 protein: CSATLAGSAGGKNIQYF
CDR3 DNA: TGCAGTGCTACCCTAGCGGGGTCTGCCGGGGGCAAAAACATTCAGTACTTC

clone size: few
D gene: NA
J gene: TRBJ2-7
V gene: TRBV29-1
CDR3 protein: CSVESRTYEQYF
CDR3 DNA: TGCAGCGTTGAAAGTCGCACCTACGAGCAGTACTTC

clone size: few
D gene: TRBD1
J gene: TRBJ1-4
V gene: TRBV5-1
CDR3 protein: CASSEDRRNEKLFF
CDR3 DNA: TGCGCCAGCAGCGAGGACAGGAGGAATGAAAAACTGTTTTTT

clone size: NA
D gene: NA
J gene: TRBJ1-1
V gene: TRBV29-1
CDR3 protein: CSVWGQSKDTEAFF
CDR3 DNA: TGCAGCGTTTGGGGACAAAGCAAAGACACTGAAGCTTTCTTT

clone size: NA
D gene: TRBD1
J gene: TRBJ2-3
V gene: TRBV29-1
CDR3 protein: CSAQGGQGVDTQYF
CDR3 DNA: TGCAGCGCCCAAGGGGGTCAGGGGGTGGATACGCAGTATTTT

clone size: NA
D gene: NA
J gene: TRBJ2-2
V gene: TRBV24-1
CDR3 protein: CATSDLPSQTGPAELFF
CDR3 DNA: TGTGCCACCAGTGATTTGCCTTCCCAGACAGGACCAGCGGAGCTGTTTTTT